A single T cell receptor (beta chain) is shown here with its context. Its antigen is not known. From the reads, TCRdb called clonotypes with MiXCR, one entry per CDR3 protein. The sample holds roughly 280,000 distinct CDR3 sequences; about 20% are singletons and the top ten take about 20%. In germline, CDR1 is SGHVS, CDR2 FQNEAQ. The CDR3 loop spans 15 amino acids. V gave up 4 bases and J gave up 0 bases, with 10 bases separating them. These data belong to a study of T cell repertoires in cytomegalovirus infection. Study-level findings and limits: Dominating the ex vivo response were HLA-C-restricted CMV-specific TCR beta clonotypes. Cumulative public TCR beta family frequency identified carriers of CMV plus the relevant HLA.

The source of this sequence is a human donor in good health (CMV status not recorded). Some clones in this sample may be carry-over from other donors' samples. V usage is TRBV7-8 and J usage is TRBJ2-1; D perhaps matches TRBD1 (6 bases). Sequencing was performed on cultured PBMCs, taken from culture after CMV antigen stimulation. DNA for the CDR3: TGTGCCAGCAGCTCGGGACAAAGCTCCTACAATGAGCAGTTCTTC. Its translation: CASSSGQSSYNEQFF.